The 29 T cell receptor beta chains below all came from one sample that was sequenced in a study of beta chain features in type 1 diabetes. Points from the study as a whole: Type 1 diabetes patients showed a moderate but significant shortening of TCRB CDR3s in all four CD4+ subsets.

Expressed TCRB transcripts got sequenced, as all isolated RNA was reverse transcribed. Assay: immunoSEQ multiplex PCR; the TCRdb copy retains only in-frame clones and omits some. The sample consists of roughly 350,000 clones, roughly a tenth of them appearing once. These receptors' antigens are unknown. The sequencing sample was made of central memory CD4+ T cells from blood. The source is a man under 40 with type 1 diabetes.

This clone was counted a few times. The identical CDR3 is also encoded by other nucleotide sequences in the sample. This chain uses TRBV7-9 with TRBJ1-1, with D hard to call. Germline V gene sequence: CDR1 SEHNR, CDR2 FQNEAQ (reference sequence). CDR3 length: 15 amino acids. The V end lost 1 base, the J end lost 0 bases, and 9 bases lay between the germline ends. The chain's CDR3 is CASSLGSGLNTEAFF. CDR3 coding DNA: TGTGCCAGCAGCTTAGGGTCCGGACTGAACACTGAAGCTTTCTTT.

There are a few counts of this clone. The chain employs TRBV6-6 and TRBJ1-5; weak D call: TRBD1 (5 bases). The CDR3 contains 15 residues. Germline assignment: CDR1 MNHNY and CDR2 SVGAGI (reference sequence). V was trimmed by 3 bases and J by 1 base, leaving 10 bases between them. DNA of the CDR3: TGTGCCAGCAGTTATGGGGGAAGGAGCAATCAGCCCCAGCATTTT. Translation: CASSYGGRSNQPQHF.

There are a few counts of this clone. The chain uses TRBV5-4 and TRBJ2-3; weak D call: TRBD2 (6 bases). With 4 bases removed from V and 0 bases from J, the gap between germline ends came to 12 bases. The CDR3 length is 15 residues. Germline V CDR1 and CDR2: SGHNT, YYREEE (reference sequence). CDR3 nucleotide sequence: TGTGCCAGCAGCCAGGCCGGAGGGAGCACAGATACGCAGTATTTT. This encodes CASSQAGGSTDTQYF. The full variable domain, its missing parts supplied by reference TRBV5-4 and TRBJ2-3, is ETGVTQSPTHLIKTRGQQVTLRCSSQSGHNTVSWYQQALGQGPQFIFQYYREEENGRGNFPPRFSGLQFPNYSSELNVNALELDDSALYLCASSQAGGSTDTQYFGPGTRLTVL.

The chain uses TRBV18 and TRBJ2-5; perhaps TRBD2 as D (5 bases). Germline V gene sequence: CDR1 KGHSH, CDR2 LQKENI. V was cut by 4 bases and J by 0 bases, with 12 bases left in between. The CDR3 covers 15 residues. The CDR3 DNA reads TGTGCCAGCTCACTAACTACCGGGAACCAAGAGACCCAGTACTTC. Its translation: CASSLTTGNQETQYF.

The sample holds a few counts of this clone. The V and J genes are TRBV5-1 and TRBJ2-5; D tentatively fits TRBD1 or TRBD2 (5 bases each). The V and J ends lost 2 bases and 1 base respectively, with 12 bases between them. The CDR3 is made up of 15 amino acids. Germline-derived CDR1 and CDR2 are SGHRS and YFSETQ. The CDR3 sequence: CASSLRDQIQETQYF. In DNA, the CDR3 is TGCGCCAGCAGCTTACGGGACCAGATCCAAGAGACCCAGTACTTC.

V gene TRBV5-1 combines with J gene TRBJ2-5; 12 bases line up with TRBD2. The CDR3 covers 17 residues. Germline values: CDR1 SGHRS, CDR2 YFSETQ. V was pared by 0 bases and J by 2 bases, with 5 bases of the junction left unmatched. The CDR3 region has the DNA TGCGCCAGCAGCTTGGCACTAGCGGGAGGTGTTCAAGAGACCCAGTACTTC. Translating gives CASSLALAGGVQETQYF.

There are many counts of this clone. The chain carries TRBV7-3 and TRBJ2-1; TRBD2 aligns across 10 bases. V shed 4 bases, J shed 9 bases, and the junction held 0 bases outside the gene matches. CDR1 SGHTA and CDR2 FQGTGA come from the germline V gene. The CDR3 consists of 12 residues. CDR3 loop: CASSWTSGEQFF. In DNA, the CDR3 is TGTGCCAGCAGCTGGACTAGCGGTGAGCAGTTCTTC.

This clone was counted only a few times. The gene calls are TRBV18 and TRBJ1-4; the D gene is possibly TRBD1 (6 bases). V dropped 0 bases and J dropped 7 bases, with 12 bases sitting between them. The CDR3 extends over 15 amino acids. The germline V gene has CDR1 KGHSH and CDR2 LQKENI. The CDR3 region has the DNA TGTGCCAGCTCACCACCGTCGACAGGACTTGAAAAACTGTTTTTT. Protein sequence: CASSPPSTGLEKLFF.

This clone was picked up one time. V usage is TRBV11-2 and J usage is TRBJ1-3; D not certain. With 8 bases removed from V and 4 bases from J, the gap between germline ends came to 12 bases. CDR3 size: 13 residues. Germline V CDR1 and CDR2: SGHAT, FQNNGV. The CDR3 protein is CASGPLAGNTIYF. The CDR3 coding sequence is TGTGCCAGCGGCCCCCTAGCCGGAAACACCATATATTTT.

This clone was detected ten times or more. J is TRBJ1-6 and V is TRBV2; 7 nucleotides align to TRBD1. Trimming cost V 8 bases and J 7 bases; bases outside gene matches: 8. This CDR3 is built from 14 residues. Germline loops: CDR1 SNHLY, CDR2 FYNNEI. CDR3 loop: CASDEQGNNSPLHF. CDR3 DNA sequence: TGTGCCAGCGACGAACAGGGGAACAATTCACCCCTCCACTTT.

The chain joins TRBV15 to TRBJ1-2; D perhaps matches TRBD1 (5 bases). V was clipped by 5 bases and J by 1 base, with 8 bases between them. Germline V gene data show CDR1 as LNHNV and CDR2 as YYDKDF (reference sequence). The CDR3 has 13 residues. The CDR3 protein is CATSLDSNYGYTF. The CDR3 coding sequence is TGTGCCACCAGCCTCGACAGTAACTATGGCTACACCTTC.

The chain carries TRBV27 and TRBJ1-1; 7 bases are shared with TRBD1. The V segment lost 5 bases and the J segment 1 base; nucleotides outside the gene matches: 13. This CDR3 is 17 amino acids long. The germline V gene encodes CDR1 MNHEY and CDR2 SMNVEV (reference sequence). CDR3 amino acids: CASSGGQTGAGNTEAFF. CDR3 sequence (DNA): TGTGCCAGCAGTGGCGGCCAAACAGGGGCCGGGAACACTGAAGCTTTCTTT.

This clone showed up just a few times. The V gene is TRBV5-1, the J gene TRBJ2-2; 7 nucleotides match TRBD2. The CDR3 length is 15 residues. Trimming at V came to 1 base and at J to 6 bases, leaving 6 bases not matched to a gene. Germline V lookup: CDR1 SGHRS, CDR2 YFSETQ. DNA of the CDR3: TGCGCCAGCAGCTTGAGGGCGGGAGCTGCCGGGGAGCTGTTTTTT. It codes for CASSLRAGAAGELFF.

This clone was found a few times. The V call is TRBV6-1, the J call TRBJ2-7, with D uncertain. The CDR3 sequence is 14 residues long. CDR1 and CDR2 from the germline V gene are MNHNS and SASEGT. Trimming left V 7 bases short and J 4 bases short, with 17 bases between. CDR3 protein: CASTGFSASYEQYF. In nucleotides, the CDR3 is TGTGCCAGCACCGGGTTCTCGGCGTCATACGAGCAGTACTTC.

This clone was counted at least ten times. The chain is built from TRBV27 and TRBJ2-3; 10 bases are a match to TRBD1. The ends lost 5 bases at V and 9 bases at J; junction bases unmatched: 11. CDR3 length: 15 residues. Germline V lookup: CDR1 MNHEY, CDR2 SMNVEV (reference sequence). CDR3 nucleotide sequence: TGTGCCAGCAGTGGGACAGGGGTAAGCACAGGGACGCAGTATTTT. Protein: CASSGTGVSTGTQYF.

This clone came up a few times. This chain links TRBV6-5 with TRBJ2-1; 9 nucleotides agree with TRBD2. J gave up 9 bases and V 2 bases, and 5 bases lay outside the gene matches. The CDR3 is 14 amino acids. In germline, CDR1 is MNHEY, CDR2 SVGAGI. CDR3 DNA sequence: TGTGCCAGCAGTTACGGGCGGGAGGGGGGTGAGCAGTTCTTC. This gives the protein CASSYGREGGEQFF.

This clone has more than one count but fewer than ten. Additional DNA sequences in this sample encode the identical CDR3. The chain couples TRBV30 to TRBJ1-3; unclear D gene. The CDR3 totals 13 residues. Per germline, CDR1 GTSNPN and CDR2 SVGIG (reference sequence). The V end lost 0 bases, the J end lost 1 base, and 4 bases lay between the germline ends. The CDR3 nucleotides are TGTGCCTGGAGTGTGGGATCTGGAAACACCATATATTTT. It encodes CAWSVGSGNTIYF.

In this sample, this clone turned up a few times. The rearrangement joins TRBV15 to TRBJ1-2; D is unresolved. CDR3 length: 15 residues. Germline V lookup: CDR1 LNHNV, CDR2 YYDKDF (reference sequence). Trimming stripped 6 bases from V and 2 bases from J, with 16 bases between. Here the CDR3 DNA reads TGTGCCACCAGGCCCGACGCCACCACCAACTATGGCTACACCTTC. Translating gives CATRPDATTNYGYTF.

This clone was seen a few times. The genes are TRBV5-4 and TRBJ1-2; 8 nucleotides agree with TRBD1. The J segment lost 4 bases and the V segment lost 4 bases, leaving 12 bases of the junction unmatched. CDR1 and CDR2 from the germline V gene are SGHNT and YYREEE (reference sequence). The CDR3 has 16 residues. Here the CDR3 reads CASSAGPYGTGYGYTF. In DNA, the CDR3 is TGTGCCAGCAGCGCAGGGCCCTACGGGACAGGCTATGGCTACACCTTC.

The chain uses TRBV11-2 and TRBJ2-7; D tentatively fits TRBD1 or TRBD2 (5 bases each). CDR3 length: 14 amino acids. Deletions cut 1 base from V and 6 bases from J, with 13 bases between. Looked up from germline, CDR1 is SGHAT and CDR2 is FQNNGV. CDR3 nucleotide sequence: TGTGCCAGCAGCTTAGGGTACCGGGGCCTCGAGCAGTACTTC. This encodes CASSLGYRGLEQYF.

The CDR3 nucleotides are TGTGCCAGCTGCCGGGACAGGGGAGGTACTGAAGCTTTCTTT. This codes for CASCRDRGGTEAFF. This chain connects TRBV27 to TRBJ1-1, with 10 nucleotides matching TRBD1. With 8 bases clipped from V and 5 bases from J, the junction kept 8 bases outside the gene matches. Germline lookup yields CDR1 MNHEY and CDR2 SMNVEV (reference sequence). The CDR3 spans 14 residues.

This clone has only a few counts. The chain combines TRBV6-6 with TRBJ2-1; tentatively, D is TRBD1 (5 bases). The length of the CDR3 is 15 residues. CDR1 is MNHNY, CDR2 SVGAGI, per germline (reference sequence). V was trimmed by 6 bases and J by 0 bases, leaving 12 bases between them. The CDR3 region has the DNA TGTGCCAGCAGCGGACATCTTAGCTCCTACAATGAGCAGTTCTTC. This translates into CASSGHLSSYNEQFF.

This clone was seen a few times. This chain links TRBV5-1 with TRBJ1-2, with 8 bases identical to TRBD1. This CDR3 is 15 amino acids long. The germline V gene has CDR1 SGHRS and CDR2 YFSETQ. The J segment lost 8 bases and the V segment lost 1 base, leaving 10 bases of the junction unmatched. Written as DNA, the CDR3 is TGCGCCAGCAGCTTGAGCCTGGACAGGGAAAGGGGCTACACCTTC. This encodes CASSLSLDRERGYTF.

This clone was seen only a few times. The chain is built from TRBV7-9 and TRBJ2-3; D is ambiguous. The CDR3 length is 14 residues. Trimming stripped 1 base from V and 2 bases from J, with 7 bases between. The germline CDR1 and CDR2 sequences are SEHNR and FQNEAQ (reference sequence). The CDR3 is CASSLGGPTDTQYF. DNA for the CDR3: TGTGCCAGCAGCTTAGGCGGCCCCACAGATACGCAGTATTTT.

The chain combines TRBV5-1 with TRBJ1-2; D is undetermined. The CDR3 extends over 14 amino acids. Germline CDR1 and CDR2: SGHRS and YFSETQ. V lost 0 bases to trimming and J lost 2 bases, with 8 bases between them. This chain's CDR3 is CASSLAGKNYGYTF. The CDR3 DNA follows: TGCGCCAGCAGCTTGGCCGGCAAAAACTATGGCTACACCTTC.

This clone was seen a few times. The chain combines TRBV7-2 with TRBJ1-4; a possible D gene is TRBD1 (6 bases). The CDR3 totals 14 residues. Germline V gene lookup returns CDR1 SGHTA and CDR2 FQGNSA. Trimming took off 3 bases at V and 6 bases at J, with 11 bases between the two ends. The CDR3 DNA follows: TGTGCCAGCAGCTTTAGACAGGATGATGAAAAACTGTTTTTT. Amino acid sequence: CASSFRQDDEKLFF.

J is TRBJ1-1 and V is TRBV10-1; possibly TRBD1 for D (5 bases). V was shortened by 2 bases and J by 4 bases, with 14 bases between the two germline ends. The CDR3 consists of 15 residues. The germline V gene encodes CDR1 WNHNN and CDR2 SYGVQD (reference sequence). CDR3 loop: CASSEVGRGGTEAFF. CDR3 nucleotides: TGCGCCAGCAGTGAGGTCGGAAGGGGTGGCACTGAAGCTTTCTTT.

The table lists this clone with a few counts. The chain joins TRBV9 to TRBJ1-5, with D unresolved. V lost 0 bases, J lost 1 base, and 8 bases lay in between. CDR3 length equals 15 residues. The germline V gene encodes CDR1 SGDLS and CDR2 YYNGEE. CDR3 DNA: TGTGCCAGCAGCGTAGGGGCAGTCAGCAATCAGCCCCAGCATTTT. Encoded protein: CASSVGAVSNQPQHF.

V gene TRBV5-5 combines with J gene TRBJ2-7; the match to TRBD2 covers 14 bases. Per germline, CDR1 SGHKS and CDR2 YYEKEE (reference sequence). The CDR3 consists of 16 residues. V dropped 0 bases and J dropped 5; count of bases not matched to a gene: 4. The CDR3 spells CASSLGTSGRFNEQYF. CDR3 nucleotides: TGTGCCAGCAGCTTGGGGACTAGCGGGAGGTTCAACGAGCAGTACTTC.